These 11 T cell receptor beta chains came from one sample sequenced in a study of shared clonotypes between healthy human individuals. Generated by immunoSEQ multiplex PCR, the TCRdb table keeps only in-frame clones and is missing some. Here the sample spans just over 2,000,000 clones, roughly 94% being singletons. The sample consisted of naive CD4+ T cells sorted from blood. The sample's subset: CD45RA+ positively selected. Every receptor here comes from a man aged 18-30 years in good health.

The rearrangement joins TRBV10-2 to TRBJ1-6; the D is unclear. This CDR3 contains 13 residues. The germline CDR1 and CDR2 sequences are WSHSY and SAAADI. The ends were cut back, 6 bases at V and 13 bases at J, with 16 bases in the middle. CDR3 sequence (DNA): TGCGCCAGCAGCCAAGCTACGGGGTCCCCCCTCCACTTT. Residues: CASSQATGSPLHF.

This chain connects TRBV2 to TRBJ2-3; 9 nucleotides line up with TRBD1. This CDR3 region has 15 residues. The V segment lost 4 bases and the J segment 0 bases; nucleotides outside the gene matches: 2. Germline values: CDR1 SNHLY, CDR2 FYNNEI. The CDR3 DNA is TGTGCCAGCAGTGCCGGGACAGGGAGCACAGATACGCAGTATTTT. This encodes CASSAGTGSTDTQYF.

The gene calls are TRBV30 and TRBJ1-4, with D uncertain. Germline V lookup: CDR1 GTSNPN, CDR2 SVGIG (reference sequence). The CDR3 extends over 10 amino acids. V lost 3 bases and J lost 5, with 1 base in between. CDR3 region: CAWRNEKLFF. Written as DNA, the CDR3 is TGTGCCTGGAGGAATGAAAAACTGTTTTTT.

This sequence joins TRBV30 and TRBJ1-1, with D possibly being TRBD1 (6 bases). The ends were cut back, 4 bases at V and 1 base at J, with 10 bases in the middle. The CDR3 loop spans 13 amino acids. The V gene's germline CDR1 is GTSNPN and CDR2 SVGIG (reference sequence). CDR3 amino acids: CAWKGGKNTEAFF. Here the CDR3 DNA reads TGTGCCTGGAAAGGGGGGAAGAACACTGAAGCTTTCTTT.

A note on this clone: Within the sample, other DNA sequences also encode this same CDR3. V usage is TRBV19 and J usage is TRBJ1-3; D gene unclear. This CDR3 comprises 12 residues. Trimming stripped 4 bases from V and 1 base from J, with 2 bases between. Germline V gene lookup returns CDR1 LNHDA and CDR2 SQIVND (reference sequence). CDR3 sequence (DNA): TGTGCCAGTAGTACTTCTGGAAACACCATATATTTT. It codes for CASSTSGNTIYF. Variable domain in full (rest from reference TRBV19 and TRBJ1-3): DGGITQSPKYLFRKEGQNVTLSCEQNLNHDAMYWYRQDPGQGLRLIYYSQIVNDFQKGDIAEGYSVSREKKESFPLTVTSAQKNPTAFYLCASSTSGNTIYFGEGSWLTVV.

This chain joins TRBV18 and TRBJ2-7, with 8 bases aligning to TRBD1. Looked up from germline, CDR1 is KGHSH and CDR2 is LQKENI. V dropped 6 bases and J dropped 3; count of bases not matched to a gene: 10. The CDR3 contains 15 residues. CDR3 amino acids: CASSPGTGLGYEQYF. The CDR3 coding sequence is TGTGCCAGCTCCCCTGGGACAGGCCTTGGCTACGAGCAGTACTTC.

This chain uses TRBV14 with TRBJ2-1, with D uncertain. Trimming cost V 2 bases and J 0 bases, with 8 bases left between them. The CDR3 has 15 amino acids. Germline assignment: CDR1 SGHDN and CDR2 FVKESK. The CDR3 sequence is CASSQSLSSYNEQFF. The DNA for the CDR3 is TGTGCCAGCAGCCAATCCCTTAGCTCCTACAATGAGCAGTTCTTC.

The genes are TRBV5-6 and TRBJ2-7; D unclear. Germline V CDR1 and CDR2: SGHDT, YYEEEE. Trimming cost V 2 bases and J 3 bases, with 15 bases left between them. The CDR3 runs 15 residues. The CDR3 nucleotides are TGTGCCAGCAGCTTTCGACCCCCAGGCGTCTACGAGCAGTACTTC. Translated, it gives CASSFRPPGVYEQYF.

The CDR3 DNA follows: TGTGCCAGCAGTTTTCGGGACCCTGATTCACCCCTCCACTTT. Amino acid sequence: CASSFRDPDSPLHF. The chain employs TRBV27 and TRBJ1-6, with D tentatively TRBD1 (5 bases). Germline CDR1 is MNHEY and CDR2 is SMNVEV (reference sequence). The CDR3 covers 14 residues. With 3 bases removed from V and 8 bases from J, the gap between germline ends came to 11 bases.

The table lists this clone with a few counts. The gene calls are TRBV11-3 and TRBJ1-6; TRBD1 aligns across 10 bases. This CDR3 has 15 amino acids. Germline trimming cut 5 bases from V and 8 bases from J; bases unmatched to any gene: 6. Germline V CDR1 and CDR2: SGHNT, YENEEA. CDR3 sequence (DNA): TGTGCCAGCAGCACTGGGACAGGGGATCATTCACCCCTCCACTTT. It specifies CASSTGTGDHSPLHF.

To note about this clone: The same CDR3 arises from other DNA sequences in this sample as well. J is TRBJ2-3 and V is TRBV5-1; 9 bases map to TRBD1. The V gene end was trimmed by 0 bases and the J gene end by 4 bases; junction bases not matched to a gene: 0. Germline values: CDR1 SGHRS, CDR2 YFSETQ. The CDR3 has 14 residues. The CDR3 region is CASSLGTGADTQYF. The CDR3 bases are TGCGCCAGCAGCTTGGGGACAGGGGCAGATACGCAGTATTTT.